Listed here are 30 T cell receptor beta chains from one sample, sequenced in a study of blood T cell repertoires in COVID-19 (dated by TCRdb to about 2020). The protocol used for the library was the immunoSEQ multiplex PCR assay. TCRdb holds this immuneACCESS table with in-frame rearrangements only. Some clones are missing; in checked studies, unresolved V genes explain under half, and the rest has no known cause. A total of 200,000 to 250,000 clones appear in this sample, 70% to 85% of them only once. Clones ranked in the top ten supply over 6% of the sample. Material: peripheral blood. Source of these receptors: an elderly woman with COVID-19, enrolled during active disease.

This clone was observed a few times. V is TRBV6-2 or TRBV6-3 and J is TRBJ1-5; D might be TRBD1 (6 bases). The CDR3 runs 15 residues. The ends were cut back, 8 bases at V and 2 bases at J, with 16 bases in the middle. Looked up from germline, CDR1 is MNHEY and CDR2 is SVGEGT. The CDR3 DNA reads as TGTGCCAGCGGCCCGGGGGCCGCGGGCAATCAGCCCCAGCATTTT. Encoded protein: CASGPGAAGNQPQHF.

The chain has TRBV6-5 and TRBJ1-2; D may be TRBD1 (5 bases). Trimming left V 6 bases short and J 6 bases short, with 14 bases between. Per the germline V gene, CDR1 is MNHEY and CDR2 is SVGAGI. This CDR3 region has 13 residues. Here the CDR3 reads CASSGGVSNGYTF. As DNA, the CDR3 is TGTGCCAGCAGCGGGGGGGTCAGTAATGGCTACACCTTC.

The V gene is TRBV2, the J gene TRBJ1-5, with 8 bases that match TRBD1. Per germline, CDR1 SNHLY and CDR2 FYNNEI. The CDR3 totals 15 residues. J lost 9 bases, V lost 4 bases, and 11 bases had no gene match. As DNA, the CDR3 is TGTGCCAGCAGTGTTGGTCGACAGGGGTCGTGGCCCCAGCATTTT. It codes for CASSVGRQGSWPQHF.

The gene calls are TRBV2 and TRBJ1-1; 8 bases map to TRBD1. This CDR3 is 14 amino acids long. In germline, CDR1 is SNHLY, CDR2 FYNNEI. The J segment lost 0 bases and the V segment lost 7 bases, leaving 4 bases of the junction unmatched. For the CDR3, the DNA is TGTGCCAGCAATACAGGGGGAATGAACACTGAAGCTTTCTTT. Translating gives CASNTGGMNTEAFF.

The rearrangement links TRBV7-2 to TRBJ2-7, with 9 positions matching TRBD2. The CDR3 covers 15 residues. CDR1 and CDR2 from the germline V gene are SGHTA and FQGNSA. With 6 bases clipped from V and 3 bases from J, the junction kept 9 bases outside the gene matches. CDR3 loop: CASSRNSGSGYEQYF. In nucleotides, the CDR3 is TGTGCCAGCAGTCGAAATAGCGGGAGTGGCTACGAGCAGTACTTC. Using reference TRBV7-2 and TRBJ2-7 for the parts outside the CDR3, the full variable domain is GAGVSQSPSNKVTEKGKDVELRCDPISGHTALYWYRQSLGQGLEFLIYFQGNSAPDKSGLPSDRFSAERTGGSVSTLTIQRTQQEDSAVYLCASSRNSGSGYEQYFGPGTRLTVT.

The chain is built from TRBV5-1 and TRBJ1-3; D gene ambiguous. The V end was cut by 1 base, the J end by 3 bases, with 11 bases between. Looked up from germline, CDR1 is SGHRS and CDR2 is YFSETQ. CDR3 length equals 15 residues. The CDR3, as DNA: TGCGCCAGCAGCTTGAACCCTGAGGTTGGAAACACCATATATTTT. Amino acids: CASSLNPEVGNTIYF.

This rearrangement joins TRBV28 to TRBJ2-7, with D maybe TRBD1 (5 bases). V lost 5 bases and J 5 bases, leaving 10 bases between the germline ends. Germline CDR1 MDHEN, CDR2 SYDVKM. The CDR3 is 12 residues long. CDR3 DNA sequence: TGTGCCAGCAGTCAGGGAAGCCACGAGCAGTACTTC. It translates to CASSQGSHEQYF.

The chain links TRBV27 to TRBJ1-4; 7 bases line up with TRBD1. The length of the CDR3 is 14 residues. Germline trimming cut 6 bases from V and 4 bases from J; bases unmatched to any gene: 5. Germline values: CDR1 MNHEY, CDR2 SMNVEV (reference sequence). As DNA, the CDR3 is TGTGCCAGCAGCTGGGGACAGTTTAATGAAAAACTGTTTTTT. Its protein is CASSWGQFNEKLFF.

This clone was seen a handful of times. The rearrangement uses TRBV3-1 (or the pseudogene TRBV3-2) and TRBJ2-3, with D possibly TRBD1 on 5 matching bases. The V end was cut by 4 bases, the J end by 3 bases, with 17 bases between. The germline V gene encodes CDR1 LGHDT and CDR2 YNNKEL (reference sequence). CDR3 size: 16 residues. CDR3: CASSPQGRVLTDTQYF. The DNA of the CDR3 is TGTGCCAGCAGCCCCCAGGGCAGGGTACTTACAGATACGCAGTATTTT.

The genes are TRBV10-3 and TRBJ1-1; no definite D call. Germline V gene data show CDR1 as ENHRY and CDR2 as SYGVKD. Trimming took off 7 bases at V and 1 base at J, with 7 bases between the two ends. The CDR3 consists of 12 residues. The CDR3 protein is CAIKAPNTEAFF. CDR3 nucleotides: TGTGCCATCAAAGCACCGAACACTGAAGCTTTCTTT.

There are a few counts of this clone. The chain employs TRBV4-1 and TRBJ1-4; no clear D gene. CDR3 length equals 12 residues. V was pared by 1 base and J by 6 bases, with 3 bases between. Germline V lookup: CDR1 MGHRA, CDR2 YSYEKL. CDR3 nucleotide sequence: TGCGCCAGCAGCCAAGCGGATGAAAAACTGTTTTTT. It translates to CASSQADEKLFF.

The chain carries TRBV3-1 (or the pseudogene TRBV3-2) and TRBJ1-1, with D possibly TRBD1 on 5 matching bases. The germline V gene has CDR1 LGHDT and CDR2 YNNKEL (reference sequence). Trimming shortened V by 4 bases and J by 7 bases, and 13 bases separated the two germline ends. CDR3 length: 13 residues. CDR3: CASSRGHPDEAFF. CDR3 DNA sequence: TGTGCCAGCAGCCGTGGACACCCCGATGAAGCTTTCTTT.

This clone was observed once. The CDR3: CASSIGLPSGRTDTQYF. The CDR3 nucleotides are TGTGCCAGTAGTATCGGCCTTCCTAGCGGGAGGACAGATACGCAGTATTTT. The chain couples TRBV19 to TRBJ2-3; 11 nucleotides agree with TRBD2. Germline V gives CDR1 LNHDA, CDR2 SQIVND (reference sequence). V lost 3 bases, J lost 3 bases, and 8 bases stayed unmatched. The CDR3 has 17 amino acids.

The chain carries TRBV3-1 (or the pseudogene TRBV3-2) and TRBJ2-7; 7 nucleotides align to TRBD1. V trimming: 5 bases; J trimming: 0 bases; junction bases outside the gene matches: 7. The CDR3 has 15 residues. Germline assignment: CDR1 LGHDT and CDR2 YNNKEL (reference sequence). CDR3 amino acids: CASSSGQVRSYEQYF. The CDR3, as DNA: TGTGCCAGCAGCTCCGGACAGGTCCGCTCCTACGAGCAGTACTTC.

The CDR3 DNA follows: TGCGCCAGCAGCTTGGGTGTTAAGGAGACTGAAGCTTTCTTT. It encodes CASSLGVKETEAFF. V gene TRBV5-1 combines with J gene TRBJ1-1, with unresolved D. The V end lost 0 bases, the J end lost 5 bases, and 11 bases lay between the germline ends. This CDR3 region has 14 residues. The germline gives CDR1 SGHRS, CDR2 YFSETQ.

The rearrangement uses TRBV5-4 and TRBJ2-7; D is unclear. The V end lost 5 bases, the J end lost 0 bases, and 9 bases lay between the germline ends. The CDR3 totals 13 residues. Germline V lookup: CDR1 SGHNT, CDR2 YYREEE (reference sequence). The CDR3, as DNA: TGTGCCAGCAGTTATACCAGCTCCTACGAGCAGTACTTC. It specifies CASSYTSSYEQYF.

The V and J genes are TRBV6-5 and TRBJ2-6; D is unresolved. Germline CDR1 reads MNHEY; CDR2 reads SVGAGI. V was cut by 7 bases and J by 2 bases, with 6 bases left in between. This CDR3 region has 13 residues. The CDR3 DNA sequence: TGTGCCAGCACTAGAACTGGGGCCAACGTCCTGACTTTC. Residues: CASTRTGANVLTF.

The V gene is TRBV7-9, the J gene TRBJ2-2, with TRBD1 matching over 8 bases. Looked up from germline, CDR1 is SEHNR and CDR2 is FQNEAQ (reference sequence). This CDR3 contains 14 residues. J was trimmed by 4 bases and V by 4 bases; bases with no gene match: 2. The CDR3 protein is CASSSGQGTGELFF. DNA of the CDR3: TGTGCCAGCAGCTCCGGACAGGGCACCGGGGAGCTGTTTTTT.

V and J are TRBV5-1 and TRBJ2-5, with a possible D match to TRBD1 (6 bases). Trimming pared 4 bases from V and 5 bases from J, leaving 6 bases between. The V gene's germline CDR1 is SGHRS and CDR2 YFSETQ. This CDR3 has 11 residues. CDR3: CASSQGETQYF. As DNA, the CDR3 is TGCGCCAGCAGCCAGGGGGAGACCCAGTACTTC. Together with reference TRBV5-1 and TRBJ2-5, the CDR3 gives the full variable domain: KAGVTQTPRYLIKTRGQQVTLSCSPISGHRSVSWYQQTPGQGLQFLFEYFSETQRNKGNFPGRFSGRQFSNSRSEMNVSTLELGDSALYLCASSQGETQYFGPGTRLLVL.

The chain has TRBV7-2 and TRBJ2-1; 7 nucleotides agree with TRBD2. The CDR3 covers 13 residues. The ends lost 5 bases at V and 8 bases at J; junction bases unmatched: 6. Germline V gives CDR1 SGHTA, CDR2 FQGNSA. Written as DNA, the CDR3 is TGTGCCAGCAGCATCCATCTAGCGGATGAGCAGTTCTTC. Amino acid sequence: CASSIHLADEQFF.

The sample holds a few counts of this clone. The rearrangement joins TRBV27 to TRBJ1-2; 7 bases map to TRBD1. Germline V gives CDR1 MNHEY, CDR2 SMNVEV (reference sequence). This CDR3 has 15 amino acids. V dropped 6 bases and J dropped 0; count of bases not matched to a gene: 7. The CDR3 is CASRSGTGANYGYTF. The CDR3 region has the DNA TGTGCCAGCAGATCGGGAACAGGGGCTAACTATGGCTACACCTTC.

This sequence joins TRBV4-1 and TRBJ1-5, with 8 bases lining up with TRBD1. This CDR3 contains 16 residues. Trimming removed 2 bases from V and 6 bases from J; junction bases left unmatched: 9. Germline V gene lookup returns CDR1 MGHRA and CDR2 YSYEKL. The CDR3 loop reads CASSQSTDRGGQPQHF. As DNA, the CDR3 is TGCGCCAGCAGCCAAAGTACCGACAGGGGTGGTCAGCCCCAGCATTTT.

The V call is TRBV5-1, the J call TRBJ2-2; D is possibly TRBD1 (6 bases). Germline V gene lookup returns CDR1 SGHRS and CDR2 YFSETQ. Trimming pared 5 bases from V and 2 bases from J, leaving 10 bases between. The CDR3 contains 14 residues. Here the CDR3 reads CASRPGTNTGELFF. In DNA, the CDR3 is TGCGCCAGCAGACCCGGGACAAACACCGGGGAGCTGTTTTTT.

This chain links TRBV12-5 with TRBJ1-1; 7 nucleotides line up with TRBD1. Trimming removed 6 bases from V and 10 bases from J; junction bases left unmatched: 11. The CDR3 sequence is 13 residues long. Germline loops: CDR1 LGHNT, CDR2 FRNRAP. CDR3 amino acids: CASGRTGDSRAFF. CDR3 in DNA: TGTGCTAGTGGCCGAACTGGGGACAGTCGAGCTTTCTTT.

J is TRBJ1-3 and V is TRBV5-1; 7 nucleotides match TRBD1. This CDR3 spans 15 amino acids. CDR1 SGHRS and CDR2 YFSETQ come from the germline V gene. With 1 base clipped from V and 4 bases from J, the junction kept 5 bases outside the gene matches. The CDR3 reads CASSLTGQQGNTIYF. The CDR3 nucleotides read TGCGCCAGCAGCTTGACGGGACAGCAGGGAAACACCATATATTTT.

The chain recombines TRBV28 with TRBJ1-5; possibly TRBD1 for D (5 bases). The CDR3 sequence is 17 residues long. Germline loops: CDR1 MDHEN, CDR2 SYDVKM. V shed 6 bases and J shed 3 bases, with 21 bases lying between them. CDR3 sequence: CASSSPRGGLYNQPQHF. CDR3 DNA: TGTGCCAGCAGCTCCCCCCGGGGGGGGTTATACAATCAGCCCCAGCATTTT. Together with reference TRBV28 and TRBJ1-5, the CDR3 gives the full variable domain: DVKVTQSSRYLVKRTGEKVFLECVQDMDHENMFWYRQDPGLGLRLIYFSYDVKMKEKGDIPEGYSVSREKKERFSLILESASTNQTSMYLCASSSPRGGLYNQPQHFGDGTRLSIL.

The chain is built from TRBV29-1 and TRBJ2-7; tentatively, D is TRBD1 (5 bases). This CDR3 is 13 amino acids long. The V end was cut by 6 bases, the J end by 0 bases, with 12 bases between. Per the germline V gene, CDR1 is SQVTM and CDR2 is ANQGSEA. The chain's CDR3 is CSVSPGHSYEQYF. The CDR3 DNA reads as TGCAGCGTCTCCCCCGGACACTCCTACGAGCAGTACTTC.

Only a few counts were recorded for this clone. V usage is TRBV7-8 and J usage is TRBJ2-7; D gene unclear. The CDR3 is 14 amino acids. Germline CDR1 is SGHVS and CDR2 is FQNEAQ. Trimming took off 1 base at V and 2 bases at J, with 9 bases between the two ends. The CDR3 reads CASSLGVPAYEQYF. The CDR3 bases are TGTGCCAGCAGCTTAGGTGTCCCGGCCTACGAGCAGTACTTC. The entire variable domain, with the rest obtained from reference TRBV7-8 and TRBJ2-7, is as follows: GAGVSQSPRYKVAKRGQDVALRCDPISGHVSLFWYQQALGQGPEFLTYFQNEAQLDKSGLPSDRFFAERPEGSVSTLKIQRTQQEDSAVYLCASSLGVPAYEQYFGPGTRLTVT.

This clone was observed a handful of times. The rearrangement links TRBV9 to TRBJ2-5, with D uncertain. With 0 bases removed from V and 9 bases from J, the gap between germline ends came to 18 bases. Germline V gene sequence: CDR1 SGDLS, CDR2 YYNGEE. The CDR3 consists of 15 residues. CDR3 coding DNA: TGTGCCAGCAGCGTAGAAGGAACCGAACAGACGGCCCAGTACTTC. Translated: CASSVEGTEQTAQYF. Together with reference TRBV9 and TRBJ2-5, the CDR3 gives the full variable domain: DSGVTQTPKHLITATGQRVTLRCSPRSGDLSVYWYQQSLDQGLQFLIQYYNGEERAKGNILERFSAQQFPDLHSELNLSSLELGDSALYFCASSVEGTEQTAQYFGPGTRLLVL.

The chain joins TRBV6-1 to TRBJ1-6; 7 bases align to TRBD1. After removal of 0 bases from V and 8 bases from J, the junction contained 7 bases not matched to a gene. The CDR3 sequence is 16 residues long. Per germline, CDR1 MNHNS and CDR2 SASEGT. CDR3 sequence: CASSEAPTGRYSPLHF. CDR3 bases: TGTGCCAGCAGTGAAGCGCCGACAGGGAGGTATTCACCCCTCCACTTT.